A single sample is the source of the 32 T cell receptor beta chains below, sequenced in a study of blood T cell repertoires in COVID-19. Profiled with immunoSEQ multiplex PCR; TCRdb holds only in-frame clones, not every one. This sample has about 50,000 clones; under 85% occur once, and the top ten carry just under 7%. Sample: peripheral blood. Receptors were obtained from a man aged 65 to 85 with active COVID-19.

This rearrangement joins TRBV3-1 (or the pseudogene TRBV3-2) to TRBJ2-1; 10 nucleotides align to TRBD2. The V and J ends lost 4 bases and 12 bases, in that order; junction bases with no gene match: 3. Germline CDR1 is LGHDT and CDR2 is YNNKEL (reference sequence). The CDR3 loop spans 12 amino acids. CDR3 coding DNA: TGTGCCAGCAGCCCCACTAGCGGGGCGCAGTTCTTC. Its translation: CASSPTSGAQFF.

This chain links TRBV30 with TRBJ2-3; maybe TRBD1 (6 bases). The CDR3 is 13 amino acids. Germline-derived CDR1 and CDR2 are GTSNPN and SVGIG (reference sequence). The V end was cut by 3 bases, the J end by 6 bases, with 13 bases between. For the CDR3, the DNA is TGTGCCTGGAGCCCGTTTCAGGGGGATACGCAGTATTTT. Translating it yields CAWSPFQGDTQYF.

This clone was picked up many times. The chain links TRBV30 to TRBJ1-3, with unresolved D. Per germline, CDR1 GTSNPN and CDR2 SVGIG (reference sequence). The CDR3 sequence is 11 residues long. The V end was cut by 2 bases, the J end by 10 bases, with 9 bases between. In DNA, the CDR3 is TGTGCCTGGAGTCCCCTAGTGACCATATATTTT. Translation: CAWSPLVTIYF.

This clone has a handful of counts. CDR3 coding DNA: TGCGCCAGCAGCCAAGATCTTGGTGGGGCAGTTGACGGCTATGGCTACACCTTC. Its protein product is CASSQDLGGAVDGYGYTF. The chain uses TRBV4-1 and TRBJ1-2; possible D gene TRBD1, 5 bases. Per the germline V gene, CDR1 is MGHRA and CDR2 is YSYEKL. This CDR3 is 18 amino acids long. The V and J ends lost 0 bases and 4 bases respectively, with 21 bases between them.

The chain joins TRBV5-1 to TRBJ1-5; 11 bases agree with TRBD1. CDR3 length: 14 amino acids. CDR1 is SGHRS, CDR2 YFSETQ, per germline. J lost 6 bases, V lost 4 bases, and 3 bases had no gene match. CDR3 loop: CASSGGQGGQPQHF. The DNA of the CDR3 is TGCGCCAGCAGCGGGGGACAGGGGGGTCAGCCCCAGCATTTT.

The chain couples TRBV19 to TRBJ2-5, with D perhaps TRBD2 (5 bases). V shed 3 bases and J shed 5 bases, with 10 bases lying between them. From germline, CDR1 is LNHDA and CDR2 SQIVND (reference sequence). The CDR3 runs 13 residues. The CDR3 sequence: CASSIPGWETQYF. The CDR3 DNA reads TGTGCCAGTAGTATTCCGGGGTGGGAGACCCAGTACTTC.

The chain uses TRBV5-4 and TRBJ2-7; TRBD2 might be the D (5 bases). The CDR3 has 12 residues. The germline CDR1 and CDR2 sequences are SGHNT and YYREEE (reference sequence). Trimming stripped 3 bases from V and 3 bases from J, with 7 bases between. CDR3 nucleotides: TGTGCCAGCAGCTCCCGGGGCTACGAGCAGTACTTC. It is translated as CASSSRGYEQYF.

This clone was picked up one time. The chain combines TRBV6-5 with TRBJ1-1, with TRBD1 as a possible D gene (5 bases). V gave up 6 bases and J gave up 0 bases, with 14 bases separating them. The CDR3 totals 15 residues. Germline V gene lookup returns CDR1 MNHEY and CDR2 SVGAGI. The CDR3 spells CASSPSGTVNTEAFF. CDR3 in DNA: TGTGCCAGCAGCCCGTCCGGGACTGTGAACACTGAAGCTTTCTTT.

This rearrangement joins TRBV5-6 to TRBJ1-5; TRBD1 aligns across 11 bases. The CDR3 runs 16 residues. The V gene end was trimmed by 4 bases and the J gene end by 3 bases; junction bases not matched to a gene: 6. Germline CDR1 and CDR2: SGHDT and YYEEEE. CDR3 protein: CASSPWTGGDNQPQHF. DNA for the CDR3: TGTGCCAGCAGCCCCTGGACAGGGGGCGACAATCAGCCCCAGCATTTT.

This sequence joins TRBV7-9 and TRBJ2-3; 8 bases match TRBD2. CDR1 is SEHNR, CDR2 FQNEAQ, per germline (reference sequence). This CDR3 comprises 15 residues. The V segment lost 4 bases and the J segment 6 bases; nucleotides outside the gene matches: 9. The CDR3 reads CASSYGNSGADTQYF. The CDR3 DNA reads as TGTGCCAGCAGCTATGGAAATAGCGGGGCGGATACGCAGTATTTT.

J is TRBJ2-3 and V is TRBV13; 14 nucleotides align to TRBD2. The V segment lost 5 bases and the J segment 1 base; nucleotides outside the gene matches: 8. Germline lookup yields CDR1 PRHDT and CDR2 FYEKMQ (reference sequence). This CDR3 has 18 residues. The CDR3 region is CASSPGTSGGWGTDTQYF. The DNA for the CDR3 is TGTGCCAGCAGCCCCGGGACTAGCGGGGGATGGGGCACAGATACGCAGTATTTT.

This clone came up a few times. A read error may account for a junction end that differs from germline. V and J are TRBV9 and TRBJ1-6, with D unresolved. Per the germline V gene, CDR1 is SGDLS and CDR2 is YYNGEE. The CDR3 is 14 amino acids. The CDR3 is CASRKGDYSSPLHF. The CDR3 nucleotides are TGTGCCAGCAGGAAGGGCGACTATAGTTCACCCCTCCACTTT.

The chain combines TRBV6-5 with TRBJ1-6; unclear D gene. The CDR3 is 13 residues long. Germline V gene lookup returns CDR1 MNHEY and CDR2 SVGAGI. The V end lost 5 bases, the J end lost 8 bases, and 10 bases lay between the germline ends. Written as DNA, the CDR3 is TGTGCCAGCAGTCCAGCCGGGGATTCACCCCTCCACTTT. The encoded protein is CASSPAGDSPLHF.

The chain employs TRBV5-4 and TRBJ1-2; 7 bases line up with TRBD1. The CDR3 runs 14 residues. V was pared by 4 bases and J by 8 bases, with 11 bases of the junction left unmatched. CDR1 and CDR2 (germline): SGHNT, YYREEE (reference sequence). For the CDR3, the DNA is TGTGCCAGCAGCGATGCAGGGGGTTCGTACGGCTACACCTTC. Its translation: CASSDAGGSYGYTF.

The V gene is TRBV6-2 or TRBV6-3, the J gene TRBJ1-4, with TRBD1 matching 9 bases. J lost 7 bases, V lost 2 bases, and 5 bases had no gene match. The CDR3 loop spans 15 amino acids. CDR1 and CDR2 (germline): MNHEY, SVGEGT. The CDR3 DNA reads TGTGCCAGCAGTTACACCGGGACAGGGAGTGAAAAACTGTTTTTT. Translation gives CASSYTGTGSEKLFF.

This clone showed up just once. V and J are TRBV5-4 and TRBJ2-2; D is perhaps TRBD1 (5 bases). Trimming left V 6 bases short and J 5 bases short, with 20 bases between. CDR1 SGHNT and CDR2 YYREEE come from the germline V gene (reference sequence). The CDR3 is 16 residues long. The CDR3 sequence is CASTPGKGMGTGELFF. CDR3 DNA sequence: TGTGCCAGCACCCCAGGGAAAGGGATGGGAACCGGGGAGCTGTTTTTT.

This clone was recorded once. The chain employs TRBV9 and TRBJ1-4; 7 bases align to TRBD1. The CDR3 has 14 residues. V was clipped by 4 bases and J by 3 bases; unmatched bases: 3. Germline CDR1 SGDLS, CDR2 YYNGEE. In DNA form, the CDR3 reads TGTGCCAGCAGCCCAGGGGGTTCTAATGAAAAACTGTTTTTT. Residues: CASSPGGSNEKLFF.

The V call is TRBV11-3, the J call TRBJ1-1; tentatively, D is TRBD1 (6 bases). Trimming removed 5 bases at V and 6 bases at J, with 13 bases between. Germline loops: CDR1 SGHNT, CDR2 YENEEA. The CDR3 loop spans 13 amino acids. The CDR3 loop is CASSPRGKAEAFF. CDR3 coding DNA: TGTGCCAGCAGCCCAAGGGGGAAGGCTGAAGCTTTCTTT.

CDR3 DNA: TGCGCCAGCAGCCCCGTATTGTCTAGCGGGGATGAGCAGTTCTTC. Its protein product is CASSPVLSSGDEQFF. The chain couples TRBV5-1 to TRBJ2-1; 9 bases align to TRBD2. The trim removed 4 bases at V and 8 bases at J, leaving 10 bases unmatched. The CDR3 sequence is 15 residues long. Germline loops: CDR1 SGHRS, CDR2 YFSETQ.

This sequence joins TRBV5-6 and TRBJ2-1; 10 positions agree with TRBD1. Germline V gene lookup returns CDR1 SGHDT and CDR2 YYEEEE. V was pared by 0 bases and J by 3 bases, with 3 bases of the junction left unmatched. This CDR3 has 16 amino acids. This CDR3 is CASSLARDRGYNEQFF. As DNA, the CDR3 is TGTGCCAGCAGCTTGGCCCGGGACAGGGGCTACAATGAGCAGTTCTTC.

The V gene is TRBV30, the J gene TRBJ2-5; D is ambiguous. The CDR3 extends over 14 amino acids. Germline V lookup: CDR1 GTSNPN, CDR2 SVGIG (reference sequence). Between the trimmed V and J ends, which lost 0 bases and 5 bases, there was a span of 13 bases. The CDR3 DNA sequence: TGTGCCTGGAGTGTACGAATCCAGAAGGAGACCCAGTACTTC. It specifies CAWSVRIQKETQYF.

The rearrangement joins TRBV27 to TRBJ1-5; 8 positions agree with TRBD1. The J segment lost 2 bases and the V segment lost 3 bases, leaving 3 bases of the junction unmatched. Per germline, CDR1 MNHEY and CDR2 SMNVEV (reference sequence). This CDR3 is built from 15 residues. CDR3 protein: CASSLQGAGNQPQHF. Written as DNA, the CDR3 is TGTGCCAGCAGTTTGCAGGGGGCAGGCAATCAGCCCCAGCATTTT.

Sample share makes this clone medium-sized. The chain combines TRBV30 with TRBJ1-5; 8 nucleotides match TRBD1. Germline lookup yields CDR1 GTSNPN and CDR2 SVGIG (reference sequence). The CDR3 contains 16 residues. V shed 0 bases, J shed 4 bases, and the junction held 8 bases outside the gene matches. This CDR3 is CAWSVGTGGGNQPQHF. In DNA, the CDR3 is TGTGCCTGGAGTGTTGGGACAGGTGGTGGGAATCAGCCCCAGCATTTT.

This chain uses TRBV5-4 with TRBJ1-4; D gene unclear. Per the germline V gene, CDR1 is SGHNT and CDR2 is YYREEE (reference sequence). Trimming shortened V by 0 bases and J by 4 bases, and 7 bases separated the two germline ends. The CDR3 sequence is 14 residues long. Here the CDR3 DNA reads TGTGCCAGCAGCTTGGATCAGGTTAATGAAAAACTGTTTTTT. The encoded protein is CASSLDQVNEKLFF.

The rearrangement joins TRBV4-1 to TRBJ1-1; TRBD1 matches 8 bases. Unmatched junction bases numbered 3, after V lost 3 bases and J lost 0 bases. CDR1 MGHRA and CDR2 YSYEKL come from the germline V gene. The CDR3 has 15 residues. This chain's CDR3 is CASSHGQGLNTEAFF. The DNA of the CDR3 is TGCGCCAGCAGCCACGGACAGGGATTGAACACTGAAGCTTTCTTT.

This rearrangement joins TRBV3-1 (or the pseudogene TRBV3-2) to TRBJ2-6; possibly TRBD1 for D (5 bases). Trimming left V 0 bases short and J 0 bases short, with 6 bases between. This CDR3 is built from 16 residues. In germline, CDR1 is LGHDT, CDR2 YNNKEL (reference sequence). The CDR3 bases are TGTGCCAGCAGCCAAGAAAGGGGCTCTGGGGCCAACGTCCTGACTTTC. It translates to CASSQERGSGANVLTF.

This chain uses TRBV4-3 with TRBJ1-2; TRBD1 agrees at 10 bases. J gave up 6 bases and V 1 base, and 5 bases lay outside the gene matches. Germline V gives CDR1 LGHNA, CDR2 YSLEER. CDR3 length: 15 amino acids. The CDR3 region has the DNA TGCGCCAGCAGCCAAGGCGACAGGGGGCGTGATGGCTACACCTTC. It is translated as CASSQGDRGRDGYTF.

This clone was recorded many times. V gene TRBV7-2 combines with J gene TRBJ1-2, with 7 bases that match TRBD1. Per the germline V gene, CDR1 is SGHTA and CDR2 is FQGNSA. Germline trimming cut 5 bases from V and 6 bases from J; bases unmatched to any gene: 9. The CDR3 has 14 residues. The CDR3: CASSRTGGVNGYTF. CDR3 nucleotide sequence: TGTGCCAGCAGCCGGACAGGTGGGGTCAATGGCTACACCTTC.

The CDR3 sequence: CASSGGTGNTIYF. CDR3 nucleotides: TGTGCCAGCAGCGGTGGGACAGGAAACACCATATATTTT. The V call is TRBV9, the J call TRBJ1-3; possibly TRBD1 for D (6 bases). The CDR3 extends over 13 amino acids. V shed 3 bases and J shed 4 bases, with 8 bases lying between them. Germline CDR1 is SGDLS and CDR2 is YYNGEE.

The CDR3 sequence: CASSLVGRGLDGYTF. The CDR3 DNA sequence: TGTGCCAGCAGCTTGGTCGGCAGGGGGCTCGATGGCTACACCTTC. V usage is TRBV5-4 and J usage is TRBJ1-2; TRBD1 agrees at 8 bases. Looked up from germline, CDR1 is SGHNT and CDR2 is YYREEE (reference sequence). This CDR3 comprises 15 residues. Trimming cost V 0 bases and J 6 bases; bases outside gene matches: 7.

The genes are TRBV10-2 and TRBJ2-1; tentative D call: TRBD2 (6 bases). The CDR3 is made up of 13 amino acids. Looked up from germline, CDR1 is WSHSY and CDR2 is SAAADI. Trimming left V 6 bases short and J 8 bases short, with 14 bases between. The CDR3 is CASRGRGMYEQFF. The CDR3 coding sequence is TGCGCCAGCAGGGGACGGGGGATGTATGAGCAGTTCTTC.

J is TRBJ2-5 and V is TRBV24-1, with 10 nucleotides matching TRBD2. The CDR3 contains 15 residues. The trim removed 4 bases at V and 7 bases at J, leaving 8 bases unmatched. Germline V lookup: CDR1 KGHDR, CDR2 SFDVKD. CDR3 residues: CATSDPGTSVMTQYF. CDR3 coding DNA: TGTGCCACCAGTGACCCCGGGACTAGCGTGATGACCCAGTACTTC.